The 27 T cell receptor beta chains below were found in one sample sequenced in a study of T-cell memory formation after mild COVID-19. Each CDR3 protein gets one entry after TCRdb re-called the 5' RACE reads with MiXCR. The repertoire holds a few hundred thousand distinct CDR3 sequences, with 16% as singletons. Material for sequencing was PBMCs or a T cell subset sorted from them (not recorded which). Receptors originate from a young man who had mild COVID-19 (a few samples of this study predate the infection). Cell type and time point are not known.

This clonotype was counted ten times or more. The gene calls are TRBV3-1 and TRBJ2-3, with unresolved D. Germline CDR1 is LGHDT and CDR2 is YNNKEL (reference sequence). Trimming shortened V by 4 bases and J by 9 bases, and 14 bases separated the two germline ends. The CDR3 runs to 13 residues. The CDR3 sequence: CASSPYETGTQYF. In DNA form, the CDR3 reads TGTGCCAGCAGCCCATACGAGACCGGGACGCAGTATTTT.

This clonotype was picked up a small number of times. The chain is built from TRBV24-1 and TRBJ2-3, with 7 bases aligning to TRBD2. The junction had 6 bases not matched to a gene; V was cut back by 4 bases and J by 6 bases. The length of the CDR3 is 14 residues. Germline CDR1 is KGHDR and CDR2 is SFDVKD. CDR3 region: CATSDPGGLDTQYF. The DNA of the CDR3 is TGTGCCACCAGTGACCCCGGGGGGTTGGATACGCAGTATTTT.

A few counts support this clonotype. The chain recombines TRBV5-1 with TRBJ1-2; D ambiguous. CDR1 and CDR2 (germline): SGHRS, YFSETQ. V was shortened by 3 bases and J by 5 bases, with 14 bases between the two germline ends. The CDR3 sequence is 14 residues long. The CDR3 DNA sequence: TGCGCCAGCAGCTCCTCATTCGGGCAGTATGGCTACACCTTC. Translated: CASSSSFGQYGYTF.

This clonotype was observed a few times. The V call is TRBV12-3 or TRBV12-4, the J call TRBJ2-7; D could derive from TRBD1 or TRBD2 (6 bases each). This CDR3 comprises 12 residues. Trimming took 6 bases from V and 7 from J, leaving 13 bases between them. CDR3 sequence reads: CASSPLGGEQYV. The CDR3 bases are TGTGCCAGCAGCCCCTTAGGGGGGGAGCAGTACGTC.

This clonotype was counted many times. V usage is TRBV5-1 and J usage is TRBJ1-1; D not resolved. CDR3 length: 14 amino acids. V dropped 1 base and J dropped 1 base, with 8 bases sitting between them. Germline V gives CDR1 SGHRS, CDR2 YFSETQ. The CDR3 DNA reads as TGCGCCAGCAGCTTGTACAGCTCGAACACTGAAGCTTTCTTT. Amino acid sequence: CASSLYSSNTEAFF.

In this sample, this clonotype turned up many times. The V and J genes are TRBV6-2 or TRBV6-3 and TRBJ1-1; no reliable D call. The V gene's germline CDR1 is MNHEY and CDR2 SVGEGT. The CDR3 extends over 13 amino acids. V was clipped by 2 bases and J by 2 bases, with 6 bases between them. The CDR3 nucleotides read TGTGCCAGCAGTTACGGTAGAAACACTGAAGCTTTCTTT. Its protein product is CASSYGRNTEAFF.

For the CDR3, the DNA is TGCAGTGCTAGAGATTCTAGCGGGGGGGCCGGTTCGCAGTTCTTC. This codes for CSARDSSGGAGSQFF. The chain couples TRBV20-1 to TRBJ2-1; 12 nucleotides agree with TRBD2. The CDR3 totals 15 residues. Per the germline V gene, CDR1 is DFQATT and CDR2 is SNEGSKA (reference sequence). With V trimmed by 0 bases and J by 12 bases, 9 bases remained unmatched.

This clonotype was observed a handful of times. The chain carries TRBV29-1 and TRBJ2-5; 8 bases are a match to TRBD2. This CDR3 spans 13 amino acids. Germline loops: CDR1 SQVTM, CDR2 ANQGSEA. V was clipped by 8 bases and J by 4 bases; unmatched bases: 9. The CDR3 bases are TGCAGCTCGGGGGGGGCGGCAGGAGAGACCCAGTACTTC. Translating gives CSSGGAAGETQYF.

The rearrangement links TRBV3-1 to TRBJ2-5; D is perhaps TRBD1 or TRBD2 (5 bases each). V was cut by 4 bases and J by 5 bases, with 17 bases left in between. The CDR3 length is 15 residues. Germline CDR1 LGHDT, CDR2 YNNKEL (reference sequence). The CDR3 nucleotides are TGTGCCAGCAGCCCGGGGACCTACCACTCGGAGACCCAGTACTTC. It translates to CASSPGTYHSETQYF.

This chain connects TRBV5-1 to TRBJ2-1; perhaps TRBD2 as D (5 bases). V shed 0 bases and J shed 0 bases, with 10 bases lying between them. The CDR3 runs to 16 residues. Germline V gene sequence: CDR1 SGHRS, CDR2 YFSETQ. The CDR3 nucleotides are TGCGCCAGCAGCTTGGTGGCAGGACTCTCCTACAATGAGCAGTTCTTC. It is translated as CASSLVAGLSYNEQFF.

There are a few counts of this clonotype. The V and J genes are TRBV5-6 and TRBJ2-1; D is possibly TRBD2 (6 bases). The germline CDR1 and CDR2 sequences are SGHDT and YYEEEE. V lost 4 bases and J lost 6, with 17 bases in between. CDR3 length: 15 amino acids. CDR3 residues: CASSVEGMGGNEQFF. Written as DNA, the CDR3 is TGTGCCAGCAGCGTGGAGGGGATGGGGGGCAATGAGCAGTTCTTC. Full variable domain (outside the CDR3, taken from reference TRBV5-6 and TRBJ2-1): DAGVTQSPTHLIKTRGQQVTLRCSPKSGHDTVSWYQQALGQGPQFIFQYYEEEERQRGNFPDRFSGHQFPNYSSELNVNALLLGDSALYLCASSVEGMGGNEQFFGPGTRLTVL.

J is TRBJ1-6 and V is TRBV10-3; 8 nucleotides align to TRBD1. Germline-derived CDR1 and CDR2 are ENHRY and SYGVKD. The CDR3 has 17 amino acids. Germline trimming cut 6 bases from V and 9 bases from J; bases unmatched to any gene: 16. CDR3 sequence reads: CAIRGSQTGGTSSPLHF. The CDR3 nucleotides are TGTGCCATCAGGGGTTCCCAAACAGGGGGAACAAGTTCACCCCTCCACTTT.

The chain combines TRBV9 with TRBJ2-1; TRBD1 matches at 8 bases. This CDR3 has 16 residues. J lost 4 bases, V lost 2 bases, and 8 bases had no gene match. The V gene's germline CDR1 is SGDLS and CDR2 YYNGEE. The CDR3 coding sequence is TGTGCCAGCAGCGTGACAGGGGCCAGCCATTACAATGAGCAGTTCTTC. Translating it yields CASSVTGASHYNEQFF.

This clonotype was observed a handful of times. J is TRBJ2-7 and V is TRBV2, with 8 bases identical to TRBD1. The J segment lost 6 bases and the V segment lost 5 bases, leaving 9 bases of the junction unmatched. Germline V gene sequence: CDR1 SNHLY, CDR2 FYNNEI. The CDR3 sequence is 14 residues long. The CDR3 spells CASSRTGLYGEQYF. CDR3 nucleotides: TGTGCCAGCAGTAGGACAGGGCTGTACGGCGAGCAGTACTTC.

This rearrangement joins TRBV7-8 to TRBJ2-1, with 11 bases that match TRBD2. Germline loops: CDR1 SGHVS, CDR2 FQNEAQ. The J segment lost 8 bases and the V segment lost 2 bases, leaving 8 bases of the junction unmatched. The CDR3 totals 16 residues. CDR3 loop: CASSLRASGGKDEQFF. The CDR3 DNA follows: TGTGCCAGCAGCTTAAGGGCTAGCGGGGGGAAGGATGAGCAGTTCTTC.

The chain couples TRBV20-1 to TRBJ2-3; D might be TRBD2 (6 bases). This CDR3 spans 12 amino acids. The V gene's germline CDR1 is DFQATT and CDR2 SNEGSKA (reference sequence). The V gene lost 3 bases and the J gene lost 8 bases, with 12 bases spanning the gap. CDR3 loop: CSASPNGGTQYF. The CDR3 DNA sequence: TGCAGTGCTAGCCCCAACGGGGGTACGCAGTATTTT.

This clonotype turned up a few times. The chain carries TRBV6-5 and TRBJ1-3; TRBD1 might be the D (6 bases). In germline, CDR1 is MNHEY, CDR2 SVGAGI. CDR3 size: 16 residues. Trimming removed 0 bases from V and 3 bases from J, with 12 bases in between. The CDR3 DNA sequence: TGTGCCAGCAGTTACTCGGCGCAGGGGTTTGGAAACACCATATATTTT. Translating it yields CASSYSAQGFGNTIYF.

This clonotype was found a few times. The chain carries TRBV6-2 or TRBV6-3 and TRBJ2-4, with D unresolved. V lost 4 bases to trimming and J lost 3 bases, with 16 bases between them. Germline V gene data show CDR1 as MNHEY and CDR2 as SVGEGT. CDR3 size: 16 residues. CDR3 nucleotides: TGTGCCAGCAGTTCCGTCCTGTCGGATGGCAAAAACATTCAGTACTTC. Its protein product is CASSSVLSDGKNIQYF.

In this sample, this clonotype turned up a few times. J is TRBJ1-2 and V is TRBV15, with D maybe TRBD1 (5 bases). Germline V gives CDR1 LNHNV, CDR2 YYDKDF (reference sequence). Trimming cost V 1 base and J 1 base, with 13 bases left between them. The CDR3 spans 16 residues. The DNA for the CDR3 is TGTGCCACCAGCAGAGCCAAGGGGAAGCATAACTATGGCTACACCTTC. Translating gives CATSRAKGKHNYGYTF.

The V call is TRBV4-3, the J call TRBJ2-3; D unclear. The CDR3 runs 13 residues. The V end was cut by 3 bases, the J end by 1 base, with 5 bases between. CDR1 is LGHNA and CDR2 is YSLEER in the germline V gene. The CDR3 region is CASSQQRTDTQYF. The CDR3 DNA follows: TGCGCCAGCAGCCAGCAACGCACAGATACGCAGTATTTT.

A few counts support this clonotype. The V call is TRBV7-9, the J call TRBJ2-7; no definite D call. CDR3 length: 12 amino acids. Trimming removed 8 bases from V and 3 bases from J, with 11 bases in between. The germline CDR1 and CDR2 sequences are SEHNR and FQNEAQ (reference sequence). CDR3 sequence: CASGQRVYEQYF. The CDR3 DNA sequence: TGTGCCAGCGGCCAAAGGGTCTACGAGCAGTACTTC. The full variable domain, rest sourced from reference TRBV7-9 and TRBJ2-7, is DTGVSQNPRHKITKRGQNVTFRCDPISEHNRLYWYRQTLGQGPEFLTYFQNEAQLEKSRLLSDRFSAERPKGSFSTLEIQRTEQGDSAMYLCASGQRVYEQYFGPGTRLTVT.

The chain recombines TRBV24-1 with TRBJ2-3, with D uncertain. CDR1 KGHDR and CDR2 SFDVKD come from the germline V gene. V was clipped by 0 bases and J by 5 bases, with 5 bases between them. CDR3 length: 13 residues. CDR3 in amino acids: CATSDLWQDTQYF. CDR3 DNA: TGTGCCACCAGTGATTTGTGGCAAGATACGCAGTATTTT.

This clonotype has only a few counts. The chain employs TRBV7-9 and TRBJ2-1; TRBD1 agrees at 9 bases. The CDR3 spans 13 residues. J gave up 6 bases and V 6 bases, and 3 bases lay outside the gene matches. Germline CDR1 and CDR2: SEHNR and FQNEAQ (reference sequence). The CDR3 coding sequence is TGTGCCAGCAGGGACAGGGGCCTCAATGAGCAGTTCTTC. This codes for CASRDRGLNEQFF.

The rearrangement joins TRBV4-1 to TRBJ1-6, with D unclear. Germline loops: CDR1 MGHRA, CDR2 YSYEKL. The CDR3 totals 14 residues. Trimming removed 1 base at V and 6 bases at J, with 7 bases between. The CDR3 region is CASSQARINSPLHF. Written as DNA, the CDR3 is TGCGCCAGCAGCCAAGCTCGGATTAATTCACCCCTCCACTTT.

The chain uses TRBV28 and TRBJ2-3; D is perhaps TRBD2 (6 bases). V lost 10 bases and J lost 2, with 16 bases in between. The germline V gene has CDR1 MDHEN and CDR2 SYDVKM. This CDR3 has 14 amino acids. As DNA, the CDR3 is TGTGCCACCACAGCGGGTCTCTCCACAGATACGCAGTATTTT. This encodes CATTAGLSTDTQYF.

This rearrangement joins TRBV4-3 to TRBJ2-2; no clear D gene. Germline CDR1 and CDR2: LGHNA and YSLEER. This CDR3 contains 14 residues. V was clipped by 1 base and J by 6 bases, with 9 bases between them. The DNA of the CDR3 is TGCGCCAGCAGCCAAGTTGACGGCTCCGGGGAGCTGTTTTTT. This sequence encodes CASSQVDGSGELFF.

The rearrangement uses TRBV6-1 and TRBJ2-1; D possibly corresponds to TRBD1 (5 bases). The CDR3 totals 13 residues. V lost 6 bases, J lost 2 bases, and 8 bases lay in between. Looked up from germline, CDR1 is MNHNS and CDR2 is SASEGT. CDR3 amino acids: CASRDKTYNEQFF. The DNA of the CDR3 is TGTGCCAGCAGGGACAAGACCTACAATGAGCAGTTCTTC.